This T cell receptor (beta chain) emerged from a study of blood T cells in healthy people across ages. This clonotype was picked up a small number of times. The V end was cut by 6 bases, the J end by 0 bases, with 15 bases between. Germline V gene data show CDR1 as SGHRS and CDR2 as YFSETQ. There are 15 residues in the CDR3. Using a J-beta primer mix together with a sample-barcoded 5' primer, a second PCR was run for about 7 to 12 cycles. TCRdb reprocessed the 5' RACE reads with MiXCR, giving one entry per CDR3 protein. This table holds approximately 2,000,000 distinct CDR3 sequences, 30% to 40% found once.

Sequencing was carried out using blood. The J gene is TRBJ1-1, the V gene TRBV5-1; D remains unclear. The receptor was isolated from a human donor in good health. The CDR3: CASTLDPTLNTEAFF. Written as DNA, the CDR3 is TGCGCCAGCACCCTTGACCCAACTCTGAACACTGAAGCTTTCTTT.